This T cell receptor (beta chain) was sequenced in a study of blood T cell repertoires in COVID-19 (dated by TCRdb to the early 2020s). Study-wide context: Samples covering the acute and convalescent phases of COVID-19 were provided by collaborators in the United States, Italy and Spain. The sample metadata nearly always contained a de-identified subject ID, COVID-19 status, age in years and sex. A freely available public database, intended as a resource for researchers studying the immune response to SARS-CoV-2, is where the repertoires were released. The prospective study material was composed of cDNA or gDNA derived from T cells, B-cell-depleted T cells, or PBMCs. The dataset comprised deeply sampled blood TCRbeta repertoires from subjects exposed to, actively infected with, or recovered from COVID-19. Samples came from the ongoing ImmuneRACE study (first 160 participants) plus 1,254 subjects from 6 global collaborators. Where available, HLA class I and class II types were taken from metadata supplied by the sample provider and were not determined by assay-based typing. The paper as a whole reports these results and caveats: The amount of clinical and demographic metadata varied by source and participant and was provided uncurated.

The CDR3 holds 14 amino acids from the cysteine to the phenylalanine. Only the CDR3 part of the read is kept: 42 bases, read in frame from the first base. V loses 1 base of germline sequence and J loses 7 bases, and the interval between the two ends is 11 bases. According to the germline V gene (reference sequence), CDR1 reads LNHDA and CDR2 reads SQIVND. Turning to this clone: Its specific antigen is unknown. Within one base of it there is no much larger clone, and no base qualities were kept.

TCRbeta CDR3 regions were amplified from genomic DNA using the immunoSEQ Assay, a bias-controlled multiplex PCR. The paper's data handling went like this. The number of nucleated cells in each sample was estimated by amplification of reference gene primers within the assay. Sequence reads were collapsed and filtered to measure the absolute abundance of every unique TCRbeta CDR3 rearrangement. For each sample, productive Simpson clonality was calculated as the square root of Simpson's diversity index over productive rearrangements. TCRdb took this table from immuneACCESS and kept in-frame rearrangements with V and J called. Such tables lack part of the clones; where checked against another copy, unresolved V genes explain under half of the gap, and the rest is unexplained. Clone size and the V and J calls come from that table; the DNA yielded D and trimming. Here the sample has about 200,000 clones; around 85% occur a single time. In total, the top ten clones hold approximately 0.75% of the sample.

The collaborating institutions used their own protocols to collect whole blood in K2EDTA tubes. For TCRbeta analysis, collaborators shipped samples in one of three forms: frozen whole blood, isolated PBMCs, or DNA extracted from either of those sample types. The chain employs TRBV19 and TRBJ1-5; too little of a D gene remains to name it. Material for sequencing was peripheral blood. This sequence originates from a woman in her 70s with acute or convalescent COVID-19. The nucleotides read TGTGCCAGTAGTATAGGGGCAGGAGGACAGCCCCAGCATTTT. Translation gives CASSIGAGGQPQHF.